This T cell receptor (beta chain) came from a study of neurological immune-mediated disorders. This clonotype was seen at least ten times. As yet, its antigen is unknown. CDR1 and CDR2 from the germline V gene are SGHVS and FQNEAQ. The V gene lost 5 bases and the J gene lost 2 bases, with 19 bases spanning the gap. CDR3 size: 16 residues. As to time point: longitudinal time-point 3. 2 million unsorted PBMCs were stored in RNAlater at -80 °C before RNA extraction. A 10-nucleotide random UMI tagged transcripts in template-switch 5'RACE cDNA synthesis. Sequencing runs each yielded over 170 million TCR-beta sequences from 15-18 subjects. MiXCR was run by TCRdb on the 5' RACE reads, yielding one entry per CDR3 protein. The repertoire has roughly 100,000 distinct CDR3 sequences, 9.5% to 14% of them found once; the top ten carry around 3.3%. Study-wide findings and caveats: No expanded-clone CDR3 amino acid sequence recurred across subjects, suggesting private TCR-beta repertoires.

The clonotype comes from a female donor with HTLV-1-associated myelopathy (HAM/TSP). The sample was PBMCs. The chain recombines TRBV7-8 with TRBJ2-7; a possible D gene is TRBD1 (6 bases). CDR3 coding DNA: TGTGCCAGCAGCATCCTCCCCGGACCAGGGGCCTACGAGCAGTACTTC. Its protein product is CASSILPGPGAYEQYF.